Each of the 19 T cell receptor beta chains below was sequenced from the same sample in a study of CD8+ T cells in alopecia areata. Extracted RNA was reverse transcribed into cDNA, the sequencing template. Sequenced by immunoSEQ multiplex PCR; TCRdb stores in-frame clones only, minus some. The sample has approximately 300,000 clones; 58% are singletons. Specified treatment: oral pan-JAK inhibitor, 5-10 mg twice daily. The input for sequencing was CD4+ T cells sorted from blood, taken at week 24, from a patient treated with tofacitinib. All receptors derive from a human donor with alopecia areata.

This clone was picked up one time. The chain combines TRBV27 with TRBJ2-3; D is uncertain. The CDR3 length is 13 residues. Per the germline V gene, CDR1 is MNHEY and CDR2 is SMNVEV (reference sequence). Trimming stripped 0 bases from V and 4 bases from J, with 5 bases between. The CDR3 DNA follows: TGTGCCAGCAGTTTATCCAATTCAGATACGCAGTATTTT. It yields the protein CASSLSNSDTQYF.

This clone was recorded at least ten times. The rearrangement joins TRBV10-3 to TRBJ2-3; 12 nucleotides match TRBD2. This CDR3 is built from 17 residues. Germline V gene sequence: CDR1 ENHRY, CDR2 SYGVKD. The V segment lost 0 bases and the J segment 0 bases; nucleotides outside the gene matches: 1. The CDR3 region is CAISESGLAGSTDTQYF. The CDR3 region has the DNA TGTGCCATCAGTGAGTCAGGACTAGCGGGGAGCACAGATACGCAGTATTTT.

The genes are TRBV28 and TRBJ1-1; possible D gene TRBD1, 5 bases. The V gene lost 6 bases and the J gene lost 0 bases, with 14 bases spanning the gap. The germline CDR1 and CDR2 sequences are MDHEN and SYDVKM. The CDR3 is 15 amino acids. The CDR3 protein is CASRSSRELNTEAFF. Written as DNA, the CDR3 is TGTGCCAGCAGGTCCTCCAGGGAATTGAACACTGAAGCTTTCTTT.

CDR3 bases: TGTGCCTGGGACAGCATCTCCTACAATGAGCAGTTCTTC. Translating it yields CAWDSISYNEQFF. The chain combines TRBV30 with TRBJ2-1, with D maybe TRBD1 (5 bases). This CDR3 is 13 amino acids long. Trimming pared 5 bases from V and 0 bases from J, leaving 8 bases between. Germline V lookup: CDR1 GTSNPN, CDR2 SVGIG (reference sequence).

V and J are TRBV19 and TRBJ2-7, with 7 bases that match TRBD2. The CDR3 has 15 residues. V shed 3 bases and J 0 bases; nucleotides not matched to a gene: 5. Per the germline V gene, CDR1 is LNHDA and CDR2 is SQIVND (reference sequence). CDR3 coding DNA: TGTGCCAGTAGTATTGGCCTAGCGGCCTCCTACGAGCAGTACTTC. Amino acids: CASSIGLAASYEQYF.

V is TRBV30 and J is TRBJ1-5, with D unresolved. The V gene lost 7 bases and the J gene lost 1 base, with 11 bases spanning the gap. CDR3 length: 13 amino acids. The germline CDR1 and CDR2 sequences are GTSNPN and SVGIG (reference sequence). The CDR3 sequence is CAYAGESNQPQHF. The CDR3 DNA follows: TGTGCCTATGCAGGAGAAAGCAATCAGCCCCAGCATTTT.

The V call is TRBV6-5, the J call TRBJ1-2; the D is unclear. The CDR3 is 11 amino acids. Trimming pared 6 bases from V and 2 bases from J, leaving 4 bases between. Looked up from germline, CDR1 is MNHEY and CDR2 is SVGAGI. The CDR3 DNA reads TGTGCCAGCAGGCAGAACTATGGCTACACCTTC. Amino acid sequence: CASRQNYGYTF.

This clone has only a few counts. The rearrangement links TRBV10-3 to TRBJ2-3; D uncertain. The ends were cut back, 4 bases at V and 3 bases at J, with 14 bases in the middle. Germline V gene lookup returns CDR1 ENHRY and CDR2 SYGVKD. The CDR3 totals 15 residues. In DNA, the CDR3 is TGTGCCATCAGTGGGTCCTCAACCAGGACAGATACGCAGTATTTT. Protein product: CAISGSSTRTDTQYF.

This clone turned up a few times. V gene TRBV6-5 combines with J gene TRBJ1-6; D gene ambiguous. The CDR3 contains 12 residues. The germline CDR1 and CDR2 sequences are MNHEY and SVGAGI. V gave up 6 bases and J gave up 9 bases, with 9 bases separating them. CDR3 amino acids: CASRRGFSPLHF. CDR3 nucleotides: TGTGCCAGCAGGCGGGGATTTTCACCCCTCCACTTT.

This clone was seen a handful of times. The gene calls are TRBV10-3 and TRBJ1-5; D may be TRBD1 (5 bases). V lost 3 bases and J 3 bases, leaving 9 bases between the germline ends. Germline V CDR1 and CDR2: ENHRY, SYGVKD. This CDR3 spans 14 amino acids. The CDR3 spells CAISDPRDNQPQHF. The CDR3, as DNA: TGTGCCATCAGTGATCCCAGGGACAATCAGCCCCAGCATTTT.

V is TRBV27 and J is TRBJ2-3; D is undetermined. Germline V gene data show CDR1 as MNHEY and CDR2 as SMNVEV (reference sequence). The CDR3 runs to 14 residues. The V and J ends lost 1 base and 0 bases respectively, with 5 bases between them. CDR3 amino acids: CASSLYLSTDTQYF. The CDR3 DNA reads as TGTGCCAGCAGTTTATACCTCAGCACAGATACGCAGTATTTT.

This chain links TRBV10-3 with TRBJ1-1, with TRBD1 matching over 7 bases. V was pared by 5 bases and J by 5 bases, with 5 bases of the junction left unmatched. The CDR3 sequence is 13 residues long. Germline V lookup: CDR1 ENHRY, CDR2 SYGVKD. CDR3 sequence: CAISPMTGTEAFF. The CDR3 DNA reads TGTGCCATCAGTCCCATGACAGGGACTGAAGCTTTCTTT.

The chain recombines TRBV2 with TRBJ1-2, with D unresolved. The CDR3 contains 10 residues. Germline CDR1 SNHLY, CDR2 FYNNEI. V lost 3 bases to trimming and J lost 12 bases, with 8 bases between them. CDR3 DNA sequence: TGTGCCAGCAGTGACGTGGGAAACACCTTC. Translated: CASSDVGNTF.

The V gene is TRBV5-1, the J gene TRBJ2-5; 7 nucleotides agree with TRBD1. The CDR3 has 15 residues. The V segment lost 0 bases and the J segment 3 bases; nucleotides outside the gene matches: 5. Germline assignment: CDR1 SGHRS and CDR2 YFSETQ. For the CDR3, the DNA is TGCGCCAGCAGCTTGGGGTCGGGGACAGAAGAGACCCAGTACTTC. Translating it yields CASSLGSGTEETQYF.

The rearrangement uses TRBV5-4 and TRBJ2-7, with TRBD2 matching 13 bases. The J segment lost 2 bases and the V segment lost 7 bases, leaving 9 bases of the junction unmatched. The CDR3 runs to 16 residues. Germline V gene lookup returns CDR1 SGHNT and CDR2 YYREEE (reference sequence). CDR3 nucleotides: TGTGCCAGCTTCCCTGGGGGGACTAGCGGGGCCTACGAGCAGTACTTC. This encodes CASFPGGTSGAYEQYF. Full variable domain (outside the CDR3, taken from reference TRBV5-4 and TRBJ2-7): ETGVTQSPTHLIKTRGQQVTLRCSSQSGHNTVSWYQQALGQGPQFIFQYYREEENGRGNFPPRFSGLQFPNYSSELNVNALELDDSALYLCASFPGGTSGAYEQYFGPGTRLTVT.

The J gene is TRBJ2-2, the V gene TRBV29-1; 9 bases fit TRBD1. The V gene end was trimmed by 7 bases and the J gene end by 4 bases; junction bases not matched to a gene: 7. Germline V CDR1 and CDR2: SQVTM, ANQGSEA. CDR3 length: 14 amino acids. Written as DNA, the CDR3 is TGCAGCGGCAGGGACAGGGTGGCCACCGGGGAGCTGTTTTTT. Its protein is CSGRDRVATGELFF.

This clone has a handful of counts. The V gene is TRBV18, the J gene TRBJ2-1, with D perhaps assigned TRBD1 or TRBD2 (5 bases each). Trimming took off 6 bases at V and 5 bases at J, with 11 bases between the two ends. The germline gives CDR1 KGHSH, CDR2 LQKENI. This CDR3 is built from 13 residues. The CDR3 is CASSSGGDNEQFF. Here the CDR3 DNA reads TGTGCCAGCTCGTCTGGGGGAGACAATGAGCAGTTCTTC.

CDR3 DNA: TGCGCCAGCAGCCCTTCCGGTAGCCCAGATACGCAGTATTTT. Protein: CASSPSGSPDTQYF. V and J are TRBV4-1 and TRBJ2-3; D remains ambiguous. The V end was cut by 4 bases, the J end by 4 bases, with 12 bases between. This CDR3 comprises 14 residues. Germline-derived CDR1 and CDR2 are MGHRA and YSYEKL.

This clone was counted a few times. The chain carries TRBV29-1 and TRBJ2-2, with D possibly TRBD2 on 5 matching bases. V lost 4 bases and J 2 bases, leaving 11 bases between the germline ends. The CDR3 has 14 residues. CDR1 is SQVTM, CDR2 ANQGSEA, per germline. CDR3 in DNA: TGCAGCGTTGGCGGACGGGGTAACACCGGGGAGCTGTTTTTT. It specifies CSVGGRGNTGELFF.